Below are 17 T cell receptor beta chains sequenced from a single sample in a study of blood T cell repertoires in COVID-19. Clones were sequenced by immunoSEQ multiplex PCR, and TCRdb holds only the in-frame ones, with some missing. In the table there are about 99,000 clones, 86% of which are singletons. Sequencing was performed on peripheral blood. The receptor source for this set is a woman aged 60-75 years in a cohort sampled during active or convalescent COVID-19.

The gene calls are TRBV5-8 and TRBJ1-1; 7 bases line up with TRBD1. The junction had 11 bases not matched to a gene; V was cut back by 0 bases and J by 6 bases. Germline V CDR1 and CDR2: SGHTS, YDEGEE. This CDR3 is 16 amino acids long. The CDR3 sequence: CASSLASTGLGSEAFF. CDR3 DNA sequence: TGTGCCAGCAGCTTGGCCTCGACAGGGCTAGGCTCTGAAGCTTTCTTT.

The chain employs TRBV9 and TRBJ1-1; D is uncertain. Trimming left V 4 bases short and J 3 bases short, with 13 bases between. CDR3 length equals 14 residues. Germline CDR1 and CDR2: SGDLS and YYNGEE. The CDR3 DNA reads TGTGCCAGCAGCACCGGACTGCAGGACACTGAAGCTTTCTTT. Translating gives CASSTGLQDTEAFF.

The chain combines TRBV29-1 with TRBJ1-4; D is perhaps TRBD1 (6 bases). Germline loops: CDR1 SQVTM, CDR2 ANQGSEA. V shed 4 bases and J shed 3 bases, with 15 bases lying between them. The CDR3 runs 15 residues. The CDR3, as DNA: TGCAGCGTTGTCCCGCAGGGGACGTCTAATGAAAAACTGTTTTTT. This codes for CSVVPQGTSNEKLFF.

The chain is built from TRBV18 and TRBJ1-5; tentative D call: TRBD1 (6 bases). With 2 bases removed from V and 2 bases from J, the gap between germline ends came to 7 bases. Germline CDR1 is KGHSH and CDR2 is LQKENI. CDR3 length: 14 amino acids. In DNA form, the CDR3 reads TGTGCCAGCTCACCAGGGGGCCGCAATCAGCCCCAGCATTTT. It is translated as CASSPGGRNQPQHF. Supplemented by reference TRBV18 and TRBJ1-5, the full variable domain reads NAGVMQNPRHLVRRRGQEARLRCSPMKGHSHVYWYRQLPEEGLKFMVYLQKENIIDESGMPKERFSAEFPKEGPSILRIQQVVRGDSAAYFCASSPGGRNQPQHFGDGTRLSIL.

The rearrangement uses TRBV4-1 and TRBJ2-3, with D hard to call. Germline-derived CDR1 and CDR2 are MGHRA and YSYEKL. The CDR3 runs to 15 residues. V lost 0 bases and J lost 2, with 9 bases in between. The CDR3 nucleotides read TGCGCCAGCAGCCAAGATGGGCGATTCACAGATACGCAGTATTTT. Its translation is CASSQDGRFTDTQYF.

The chain has TRBV4-1 and TRBJ1-4; maybe TRBD1 (5 bases). The ends were cut back, 0 bases at V and 10 bases at J, with 15 bases in the middle. The CDR3 sequence is 15 residues long. In germline, CDR1 is MGHRA, CDR2 YSYEKL. The CDR3 nucleotides read TGCGCCAGCAGCCAAGATTCGTTCCCCGGGGGAAAACTGTTTTTT. Residues: CASSQDSFPGGKLFF.

In this sample, this clone turned up once. The V gene is TRBV6-2 or TRBV6-3, the J gene TRBJ1-6; tentatively, D is TRBD1 (5 bases). The CDR3 sequence is 13 residues long. V lost 5 bases and J 7 bases, leaving 9 bases between the germline ends. Germline V gene sequence: CDR1 MNHEY, CDR2 SVGEGT. The CDR3 loop reads CASSPTANSPLHF. CDR3 coding DNA: TGTGCCAGCAGTCCGACAGCGAATTCACCCCTCCACTTT.

The rearrangement links TRBV6-5 to TRBJ2-7; 8 bases line up with TRBD2. Unmatched junction bases numbered 6, after V lost 5 bases and J lost 3 bases. The CDR3 extends over 14 amino acids. Germline V gene data show CDR1 as MNHEY and CDR2 as SVGAGI. The DNA of the CDR3 is TGTGCCAGCAGTCGAGCGGGAGCGAGCTACGAGCAGTACTTC. Amino acid sequence: CASSRAGASYEQYF.

This chain joins TRBV18 and TRBJ2-1; 9 positions agree with TRBD1. The CDR3 totals 17 residues. Losses at the gene ends were 3 bases for V and 10 bases for J; bases not matched to a gene: 16. Germline-derived CDR1 and CDR2 are KGHSH and LQKENI. The CDR3 loop reads CASSPGTGGSKEGEQFF. The CDR3, as DNA: TGTGCCAGCTCACCGGGTACAGGGGGCTCAAAGGAAGGGGAGCAGTTCTTC.

This clone was counted only a few times. The chain has TRBV28 and TRBJ1-5; TRBD1 is a possible D gene (5 bases). This CDR3 region has 12 residues. Germline V gene lookup returns CDR1 MDHEN and CDR2 SYDVKM. The V gene lost 5 bases and the J gene lost 7 bases, with 9 bases spanning the gap. The CDR3 nucleotides read TGTGCCAGCAGTACCCGACAGCAGCCCCAGCATTTT. Protein product: CASSTRQQPQHF.

The DNA of the CDR3 is TGTGCCAGCTCACAATCTCGGACAGGGATGACTGAAGCTTTCTTT. Encoded protein: CASSQSRTGMTEAFF. J is TRBJ1-1 and V is TRBV18; the match to TRBD1 covers 8 bases. The CDR3 length is 15 residues. The germline V gene encodes CDR1 KGHSH and CDR2 LQKENI. The ends lost 4 bases at V and 5 bases at J; junction bases unmatched: 9.

V gene TRBV7-9 combines with J gene TRBJ1-6; D ambiguous. Germline V gene lookup returns CDR1 SEHNR and CDR2 FQNEAQ (reference sequence). This CDR3 contains 14 residues. V gave up 3 bases and J gave up 5 bases, with 8 bases separating them. The CDR3 DNA is TGTGCCAGCAGCTTTGGGCACAATAATTCACCCCTCCACTTT. Its translation: CASSFGHNNSPLHF.

The V call is TRBV25-1, the J call TRBJ1-6; 10 bases align to TRBD1. The CDR3 is 17 amino acids. The junction had 4 bases not matched to a gene; V was cut back by 3 bases and J by 2 bases. Germline CDR1 is MGHDK and CDR2 is SYGVNS. Here the CDR3 DNA reads TGTGCCAGCAGTGATCAGACAGGGGGCACCTATAATTCACCCCTCCACTTT. It translates to CASSDQTGGTYNSPLHF.

The count of this clone is one. This chain links TRBV28 with TRBJ1-5, with D hard to call. The V end was cut by 5 bases, the J end by 4 bases, with 3 bases between. The CDR3 is made up of 11 amino acids. Germline V gives CDR1 MDHEN, CDR2 SYDVKM. The CDR3 bases are TGTGCCAGCAGTCCTAATCAGCCCCAGCATTTT. This gives the protein CASSPNQPQHF.

This chain uses TRBV5-1 with TRBJ1-1; 7 bases fit TRBD1. The CDR3 has 14 amino acids. Germline CDR1 reads SGHRS; CDR2 reads YFSETQ. The V segment lost 3 bases and the J segment 0 bases; nucleotides outside the gene matches: 2. The CDR3 spells CASSYGQVNTEAFF. In DNA form, the CDR3 reads TGCGCCAGCAGCTATGGACAGGTGAACACTGAAGCTTTCTTT.

CDR3 region: CASSLGTGGQETQYF. The CDR3 coding sequence is TGCGCCAGCAGCTTGGGGACAGGGGGACAAGAGACCCAGTACTTC. V gene TRBV5-1 combines with J gene TRBJ2-5, with TRBD1 matching over 10 bases. The CDR3 runs to 15 residues. Germline-derived CDR1 and CDR2 are SGHRS and YFSETQ. V gave up 0 bases and J gave up 2 bases; unmatched junction bases: 1.

The rearrangement uses TRBV10-2 and TRBJ1-1; D is possibly TRBD1 (5 bases). The germline V gene encodes CDR1 WSHSY and CDR2 SAAADI. The CDR3 length is 13 residues. V gave up 3 bases and J gave up 2 bases, with 7 bases separating them. The CDR3 region is CASSEQANTEAFF. The DNA of the CDR3 is TGCGCCAGCAGTGAACAGGCTAACACTGAAGCTTTCTTT.